In this sample, the clone carrying this TCR beta chain turned up once. This entry is derived from a study of shared clonotypes between healthy human individuals. An assay was performed, and its level was deep. Template for every sorted-subset replicate PCR totaled about 200 ng DNA, around 33,000 T cell genomes. In the original analysis: ImmunoSEQ supplied junction-only sequences lacking quality scores, so filtering was different. TCRdb keeps only in-frame clones here, not all; method: immunoSEQ multiplex PCR. The V and J calls and clone size are taken from that table; D and trimming were inferred from the DNA. The table records roughly 2.1 million clones, under 95% of them present only once. Naive CD8 cells lacked CD45RO and underwent positive selection for CCR7, leaving out terminally differentiated effector memory CD45RA+ cells. The CDR3 spans 14 residues. V lost 3 bases and J lost 6, with 14 bases in between. CDR1 is MNHEY and CDR2 is SMNVEV in the germline V gene (reference sequence).

The sample taken for sequencing was naive CD8+ T cells from PBMCs. The receptor was derived from a young man in good health. Some clones in this sample may be carry-over from other donors' samples. The J gene is TRBJ2-5, the V gene TRBV27; no clear D. The CDR3 sequence is CASSLGKGLQTQYF. DNA of the CDR3: TGTGCCAGCAGTTTGGGGAAAGGGTTGCAGACCCAGTACTTC.